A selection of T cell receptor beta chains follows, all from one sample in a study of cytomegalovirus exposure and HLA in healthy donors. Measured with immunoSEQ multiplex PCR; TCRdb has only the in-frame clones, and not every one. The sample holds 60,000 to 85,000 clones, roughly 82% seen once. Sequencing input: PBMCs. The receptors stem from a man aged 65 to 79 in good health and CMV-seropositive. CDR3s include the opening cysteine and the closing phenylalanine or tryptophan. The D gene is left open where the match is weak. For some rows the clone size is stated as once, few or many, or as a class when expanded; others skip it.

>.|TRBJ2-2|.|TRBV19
CASSRGRSGELFF
TGTGCCAGTAGTCGGGGGAGGAGCGGGGAGCTGTTTTTT
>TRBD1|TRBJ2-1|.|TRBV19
CASSRSGQGGYNEQFF
TGTGCCAGTAGTCGGTCGGGACAGGGGGGCTACAATGAGCAGTTCTTC
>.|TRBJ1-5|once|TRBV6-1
CASSEGAWGVQPQHF
TGTGCCAGCAGTGAAGGGGCATGGGGGGTTCAGCCCCAGCATTTT
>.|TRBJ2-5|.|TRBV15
CATSRGGLETQYF
TGTGCCACCAGCAGGGGGGGACTTGAGACCCAGTACTTC
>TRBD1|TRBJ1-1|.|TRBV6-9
CASSLDRGGSGTEAFF
TGTGCCAGCAGTTTGGACAGGGGTGGTTCGGGCACTGAAGCTTTCTTT
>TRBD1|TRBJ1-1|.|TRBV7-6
CASSSRGSNTEAFF
TGTGCCAGCAGCTCCAGGGGGTCGAACACTGAAGCTTTCTTT
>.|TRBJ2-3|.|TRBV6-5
CATAEGALDTQYF
TGTGCCACCGCGGAGGGAGCCCTAGATACGCAGTATTTT
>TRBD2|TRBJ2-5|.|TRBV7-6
CASSLVASGSVGETQYF
TGTGCCAGCAGCTTAGTAGCTAGCGGGAGTGTAGGTGAGACCCAGTACTTC
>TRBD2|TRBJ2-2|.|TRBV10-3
CAIMAGGERGELFF
TGTGCCATCATGGCGGGGGGCGAACGCGGGGAGCTGTTTTTT
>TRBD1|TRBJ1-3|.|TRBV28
CAISGQGAGGNTIYF
TGTGCCATCTCGGGACAGGGGGCGGGTGGAAACACCATATATTTT
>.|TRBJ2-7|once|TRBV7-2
CASSLRQRSSYEQYF
TGTGCCAGCAGCTTGCGGCAGCGGAGCTCCTACGAGCAGTACTTC
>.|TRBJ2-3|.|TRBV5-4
CASSLGGGTTDTQYF
TGTGCCAGCAGCTTGGGTGGGGGGACTACAGATACGCAGTATTTT
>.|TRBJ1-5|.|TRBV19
CASSGQLQPQHF
TGTGCCAGTAGTGGGCAGCTTCAGCCCCAGCATTTT
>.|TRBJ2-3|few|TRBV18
CASSQGSTDTQYF
TGTGCCAGCTCACAGGGGAGCACAGATACGCAGTATTTT
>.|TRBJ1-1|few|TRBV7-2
CASSLGRGGGTEAFF
TGTGCCAGCAGCTTAGGGCGGGGAGGAGGCACTGAAGCTTTCTTT
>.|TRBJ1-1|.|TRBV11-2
CASSPGSLATEAFF
TGTGCCAGCAGCCCGGGATCCTTAGCCACTGAAGCTTTCTTT
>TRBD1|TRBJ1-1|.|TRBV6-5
CASRTGTDNTEAFF
TGTGCCAGCAGAACCGGGACAGATAACACTGAAGCTTTCTTT
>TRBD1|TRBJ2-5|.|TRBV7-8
CASSSDLQGAGETQYF
TGTGCCAGCAGCTCCGACCTTCAGGGGGCTGGAGAGACCCAGTACTTC
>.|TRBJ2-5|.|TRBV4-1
CASSYSGRGRQETQYF
TGCGCCAGCAGCTACTCAGGCAGGGGAAGGCAAGAGACCCAGTACTTC
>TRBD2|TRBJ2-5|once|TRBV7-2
CASSLLLAGETQYF
TGTGCCAGCAGCTTATTGCTAGCGGGAGAGACCCAGTACTTC
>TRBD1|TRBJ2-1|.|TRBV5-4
CASSSGTGVNPYNEQFF
TGTGCCAGCAGCTCCGGGACAGGGGTCAACCCCTACAATGAGCAGTTCTTC